This T cell receptor beta chain emerged from a study of metastatic and nonmetastatic thyroid tumors. Study context: The comparison covered peripheral blood and tumor or nodule tissue in malignant and benign thyroid patients. Study-wide findings and caveats: Across blood and tumor, TCR beta diversity in malignant thyroid tumors was reportedly significantly higher than in benign nodules.

Original data processing: The distant-metastasis classifier for papillary thyroid cancer was built from CDR3 differences across clinicopathological groups. With MiXCR, TCRdb called clones anew from the PCR reads. TCRdb's processing, not the authors' own work, is the source of the V and J calls. The sample lists tens of thousands of clones; about 20% were seen once. A note on this clone: The antigen is not known.

Patients were all untreated before their thyroid surgery. The CDR3 has 15 amino acids. After removal of 4 bases from V and 7 bases from J, the junction contained 9 bases not matched to a gene. CDR1 is SGHDN, CDR2 FVKESK, per germline. This TCR was recovered from a female donor with papillary thyroid cancer or a benign thyroid nodule (not recorded which). Some clones in this sample may be carry-over from other donors' samples. Sequences were obtained from blood. This chain joins TRBV14 and TRBJ2-2, with 7 bases lining up with TRBD1. The CDR3 region has the DNA TGTGCCAGCAGCCTCTACAGGGGCGCGGGCGGGGAGCTGTTTTTT. Its protein is CASSLYRGAGGELFF.